The 28 T cell receptor beta chains presented below share a single source sample, sequenced in a study of cytomegalovirus exposure and HLA in healthy donors. PCR involved 60 Vbeta and 13 Jbeta primers. Using immunoSEQ multiplex PCR, the repertoire was profiled, and TCRdb retains in-frame clones only, with some absent. This sample has about 160,000 clones, with roughly 79% found just once. The specimen sequenced was PBMCs. The receptors here all came from a woman in her fifties or sixties in good health and CMV-seronegative.

The V and J genes are TRBV7-8 and TRBJ2-7; 7 nucleotides line up with TRBD1. The CDR3 length is 16 residues. The germline V gene has CDR1 SGHVS and CDR2 FQNEAQ. V trimming: 6 bases; J trimming: 0 bases; junction bases outside the gene matches: 11. In nucleotides, the CDR3 is TGTGCCAGCAGACACGGCCCGGGACAGAGCTCCTACGAGCAGTACTTC. This translates into CASRHGPGQSSYEQYF. Full variable domain (missing parts from reference TRBV7-8 and TRBJ2-7): GAGVSQSPRYKVAKRGQDVALRCDPISGHVSLFWYQQALGQGPEFLTYFQNEAQLDKSGLPSDRFFAERPEGSVSTLKIQRTQQEDSAVYLCASRHGPGQSSYEQYFGPGTRLTVT.

The count of this clone is one. The sample holds other DNA sequences that translate to the same CDR3. This chain uses TRBV19 with TRBJ1-6; the D gene is possibly TRBD1 (6 bases). Germline values: CDR1 LNHDA, CDR2 SQIVND (reference sequence). Trimming took off 10 bases at V and 4 bases at J, with 11 bases between the two ends. The length of the CDR3 is 13 residues. The CDR3 region is CATARGYNSPLHF. CDR3 coding DNA: TGTGCCACTGCTAGGGGGTATAATTCACCCCTCCACTTT.

The rearrangement links TRBV25-1 to TRBJ1-6, with a tentative D call TRBD1 (6 bases). The CDR3 sequence is 15 residues long. The V and J ends lost 1 base and 7 bases respectively, with 11 bases between them. Germline V gene sequence: CDR1 MGHDK, CDR2 SYGVNS. CDR3 DNA: TGTGCCAGCAGTGAATCTCTGGGGGCGAATTCACCCCTCCACTTT. It is translated as CASSESLGANSPLHF.

The CDR3 sequence: CASSSGQGSTSGNTIYF. DNA for the CDR3: TGTGCCAGCTCGTCGGGACAGGGTTCTACCTCTGGAAACACCATATATTTT. The chain combines TRBV18 with TRBJ1-3; 9 bases agree with TRBD1. Trimming at V came to 6 bases and at J to 0 bases, leaving 9 bases not matched to a gene. The germline CDR1 and CDR2 sequences are KGHSH and LQKENI. This CDR3 region has 17 residues.

V and J are TRBV2 and TRBJ1-6, with D unclear. Germline loops: CDR1 SNHLY, CDR2 FYNNEI. The V gene lost 4 bases and the J gene lost 4 bases, with 5 bases spanning the gap. The CDR3 is 13 residues long. As DNA, the CDR3 is TGTGCCAGCAGTGGGACTTATAATTCACCCCTCCACTTT. Encoded protein: CASSGTYNSPLHF.

V is TRBV29-1 and J is TRBJ1-1; D ambiguous. CDR1 is SQVTM, CDR2 ANQGSEA, per germline. The CDR3 has 13 residues. The V gene lost 0 bases and the J gene lost 4 bases, with 9 bases spanning the gap. The CDR3 loop reads CSVEDADFTEAFF. In DNA, the CDR3 is TGCAGCGTTGAAGATGCTGACTTCACTGAAGCTTTCTTT.

V is TRBV19 and J is TRBJ1-1, with D maybe TRBD1 (5 bases). Trimming took off 6 bases at V and 1 base at J, with 9 bases between the two ends. Germline lookup yields CDR1 LNHDA and CDR2 SQIVND (reference sequence). The CDR3 is 13 amino acids. This CDR3 is CASRFGGNTEAFF. The CDR3, as DNA: TGTGCCAGTAGATTCGGGGGGAACACTGAAGCTTTCTTT.

This clone was counted a few times. The CDR3 DNA reads as TGCAGTGCTCTATCTGGAAACACCATATATTTT. Translation: CSALSGNTIYF. The chain recombines TRBV20-1 with TRBJ1-3, with unresolved D. Per the germline V gene, CDR1 is DFQATT and CDR2 is SNEGSKA (reference sequence). The CDR3 sequence is 11 residues long. V lost 5 bases, J lost 1 base, and 3 bases lay in between.

V is TRBV6-5 and J is TRBJ2-7; 7 bases fit TRBD2. The CDR3 runs to 16 residues. Germline assignment: CDR1 MNHEY and CDR2 SVGAGI. V shed 3 bases and J 2 bases; nucleotides not matched to a gene: 10. The CDR3 DNA reads TGTGCCAGCAGTTATGGTCGACGGGGGGACGCCTACGAGCAGTACTTC. Translation gives CASSYGRRGDAYEQYF.

The chain employs TRBV15 and TRBJ2-3; D perhaps matches TRBD2 (5 bases). Germline CDR1 LNHNV, CDR2 YYDKDF (reference sequence). The CDR3 runs to 18 residues. The V gene lost 0 bases and the J gene lost 3 bases, with 19 bases spanning the gap. Written as DNA, the CDR3 is TGTGCCACCAGCAGAGATTTCCGGACTGGAAGAGGGACAGATACGCAGTATTTT. The encoded protein is CATSRDFRTGRGTDTQYF.

V is TRBV19 and J is TRBJ2-1, with 14 bases identical to TRBD2. CDR1 LNHDA and CDR2 SQIVND come from the germline V gene (reference sequence). This CDR3 contains 15 residues. The V segment lost 4 bases and the J segment 10 bases; nucleotides outside the gene matches: 6. CDR3 nucleotide sequence: TGTGCCAGTAGTAAAGGGACTAGCGGGAGCTGGGAGCAGTTCTTC. This translates into CASSKGTSGSWEQFF.

The gene calls are TRBV15 and TRBJ1-6; D unclear. Germline V gives CDR1 LNHNV, CDR2 YYDKDF (reference sequence). Trimming cost V 1 base and J 8 bases, with 12 bases left between them. The CDR3 has 15 residues. In DNA form, the CDR3 reads TGTGCCACCAGCAGAGCCCGGGGAAGAGATTCACCCCTCCACTTT. This codes for CATSRARGRDSPLHF.

This chain joins TRBV18 and TRBJ1-2; the match to TRBD1 covers 8 bases. Trimming removed 0 bases from V and 8 bases from J; junction bases left unmatched: 8. The CDR3 runs 15 residues. Germline lookup yields CDR1 KGHSH and CDR2 LQKENI. CDR3 bases: TGTGCCAGCTCACCACCCTCCGGGACAGGAGGGGGCTACACCTTC. Translated, it gives CASSPPSGTGGGYTF.

The chain is built from TRBV7-2 and TRBJ1-1, with a weak D call TRBD1 (6 bases). V shed 2 bases and J shed 1 base, with 20 bases lying between them. This CDR3 contains 18 residues. Per germline, CDR1 SGHTA and CDR2 FQGNSA. The CDR3 sequence is CASSLSYYVRQANTEAFF. CDR3 nucleotide sequence: TGTGCCAGCAGCTTATCTTATTATGTGAGACAGGCGAACACTGAAGCTTTCTTT.

As to this clone: Within the sample, other DNA sequences also encode this same CDR3. The rearrangement joins TRBV19 to TRBJ1-2; TRBD1 agrees at 9 bases. Germline V gene lookup returns CDR1 LNHDA and CDR2 SQIVND (reference sequence). V trimming: 7 bases; J trimming: 8 bases; junction bases outside the gene matches: 8. This CDR3 spans 13 amino acids. CDR3 residues: CASTKDRGGGYTF. The CDR3 DNA sequence: TGTGCCAGTACCAAGGACAGGGGTGGAGGCTACACCTTC.

This chain joins TRBV19 and TRBJ2-3; D remains ambiguous. CDR1 is LNHDA and CDR2 is SQIVND in the germline V gene (reference sequence). Trimming stripped 5 bases from V and 4 bases from J, with 13 bases between. This CDR3 region has 14 residues. CDR3: CASSPHLGSDTQYF. The CDR3 region has the DNA TGTGCCAGTAGTCCCCATTTGGGCTCAGATACGCAGTATTTT.

V usage is TRBV7-9 and J usage is TRBJ2-3, with no clear D. The V end lost 2 bases, the J end lost 2 bases, and 11 bases lay between the germline ends. Germline values: CDR1 SEHNR, CDR2 FQNEAQ (reference sequence). The CDR3 consists of 15 residues. The CDR3 DNA is TGTGCCAGCAGCTTAAGCCTCCCTCCCACAGATACGCAGTATTTT. Residues: CASSLSLPPTDTQYF. The variable domain in full, completed from reference TRBV7-9 and TRBJ2-3, reads DTGVSQNPRHKITKRGQNVTFRCDPISEHNRLYWYRQTLGQGPEFLTYFQNEAQLEKSRLLSDRFSAERPKGSFSTLEIQRTEQGDSAMYLCASSLSLPPTDTQYFGPGTRLTVL.

The chain combines TRBV19 with TRBJ2-7; no reliable D call. The V gene lost 7 bases and the J gene lost 0 bases, with 10 bases spanning the gap. This CDR3 is built from 13 residues. Germline V gene lookup returns CDR1 LNHDA and CDR2 SQIVND (reference sequence). CDR3 coding DNA: TGTGCCAGTAAAGGAGAACACTCCTACGAGCAGTACTTC. Protein sequence: CASKGEHSYEQYF.

The chain uses TRBV7-2 and TRBJ2-7; 9 positions agree with TRBD1. V lost 4 bases and J lost 1; bases outside the gene matches: 8. This CDR3 contains 16 residues. Germline V gene data show CDR1 as SGHTA and CDR2 as FQGNSA. This chain's CDR3 is CASSSRTGAASYEQYF. The CDR3 DNA is TGTGCCAGCAGCTCACGGACAGGGGCAGCATCCTACGAGCAGTACTTC.

A single count supports this clone. The rearrangement joins TRBV4-3 to TRBJ2-1; 12 bases align to TRBD2. CDR1 is LGHNA, CDR2 YSLEER, per germline. J was trimmed by 12 bases and V by 0 bases; bases with no gene match: 9. The CDR3 is 16 residues long. CDR3 sequence reads: CASSQEGLAGGIGQFF. For the CDR3, the DNA is TGCGCCAGCAGCCAAGAAGGGCTAGCGGGAGGGATTGGGCAGTTCTTC.

A few counts support this clone. J is TRBJ1-1 and V is TRBV5-5; 8 positions agree with TRBD1. V trimming: 2 bases; J trimming: 7 bases; junction bases outside the gene matches: 4. CDR1 and CDR2 from the germline V gene are SGHKS and YYEKEE (reference sequence). The CDR3 length is 13 residues. The CDR3 DNA follows: TGTGCCAGCAGCTTACCAGGGGGCGTTGAAGCTTTCTTT. This translates into CASSLPGGVEAFF. The full variable domain, its missing parts supplied by reference TRBV5-5 and TRBJ1-1, is DAGVTQSPTHLIKTRGQQVTLRCSPISGHKSVSWYQQVLGQGPQFIFQYYEKEERGRGNFPDRFSARQFPNYSSELNVNALLLGDSALYLCASSLPGGVEAFFGQGTRLTVV.

The chain employs TRBV19 and TRBJ2-7, with 8 bases fitting TRBD2. Per the germline V gene, CDR1 is LNHDA and CDR2 is SQIVND (reference sequence). Trimming took 3 bases from V and 6 from J; bases not matched to a gene: 22. The CDR3 sequence is 19 residues long. In DNA, the CDR3 is TGTGCCAGTAGTATGGGGGGACTAGGGGTGGCGCTACGGACCGGCGAGCAGTACTTC. It is translated as CASSMGGLGVALRTGEQYF.

The gene calls are TRBV28 and TRBJ1-1; 7 bases line up with TRBD1. CDR3 length: 13 residues. Trimming at V came to 3 bases and at J to 11 bases, leaving 9 bases not matched to a gene. Germline values: CDR1 MDHEN, CDR2 SYDVKM. The CDR3 nucleotides are TGTGCCAGCAGTTTCAGACAGGGATCGGCTGCTTTCTTT. Its protein product is CASSFRQGSAAFF.

This clone was seen a few times. The chain couples TRBV7-2 to TRBJ2-2; D is perhaps TRBD2 (7 bases). CDR3 length: 16 amino acids. Germline V lookup: CDR1 SGHTA, CDR2 FQGNSA. V shed 1 base and J shed 4 bases, with 13 bases lying between them. Written as DNA, the CDR3 is TGTGCCAGCAGCTTAGGTGGAGGGGGGGGCACCGGGGAGCTGTTTTTT. Its translation is CASSLGGGGGTGELFF.

The chain is built from TRBV9 and TRBJ2-6, with TRBD1 matching 10 bases. There are 17 residues in the CDR3. V lost 1 base to trimming and J lost 3 bases; unmatched junction nucleotides: 4. Germline loops: CDR1 SGDLS, CDR2 YYNGEE. The CDR3 sequence is CASSVSDRGLGANVLTF. In DNA, the CDR3 is TGTGCCAGCAGCGTAAGTGACAGGGGGCTTGGGGCCAACGTCCTGACTTTC.

This clone occurred once. V is TRBV30 and J is TRBJ2-1, with a possible D match to TRBD1 (6 bases). This CDR3 comprises 16 residues. Germline loops: CDR1 GTSNPN, CDR2 SVGIG (reference sequence). Trimming took off 5 bases at V and 2 bases at J, with 19 bases between the two ends. CDR3 residues: CAWSEAGTLTYNEQFF. Written as DNA, the CDR3 is TGTGCCTGGTCCGAGGCCGGGACATTGACCTACAATGAGCAGTTCTTC.

V usage is TRBV6-5 and J usage is TRBJ1-3, with D unclear. The V gene's germline CDR1 is MNHEY and CDR2 SVGAGI. The CDR3 has 13 residues. Between the trimmed V and J ends, which lost 5 bases and 6 bases, there was a span of 11 bases. For the CDR3, the DNA is TGTGCCAGCAGTCCGAGGGCGGTAAACACCATATATTTT. Its protein is CASSPRAVNTIYF.

The gene calls are TRBV6-1 and TRBJ2-7; D perhaps matches TRBD1 (6 bases). Germline lookup yields CDR1 MNHNS and CDR2 SASEGT. The CDR3 sequence is 13 residues long. V dropped 3 bases and J dropped 6 bases, with 12 bases sitting between them. The CDR3 protein is CASSDLQGPEQYF. Written as DNA, the CDR3 is TGTGCCAGCAGTGACTTACAGGGACCCGAGCAGTACTTC.